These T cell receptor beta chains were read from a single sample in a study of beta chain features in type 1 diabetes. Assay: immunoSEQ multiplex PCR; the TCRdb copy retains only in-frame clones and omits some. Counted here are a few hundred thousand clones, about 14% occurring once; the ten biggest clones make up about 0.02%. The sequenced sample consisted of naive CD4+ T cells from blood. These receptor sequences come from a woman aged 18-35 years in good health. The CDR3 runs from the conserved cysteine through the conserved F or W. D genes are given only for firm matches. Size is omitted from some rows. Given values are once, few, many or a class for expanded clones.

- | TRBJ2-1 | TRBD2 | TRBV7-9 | TGTGCCAGCAGCCGAAGCGGGAGCCGAGGTAATGAGCAGTTCTTC | CASSRSGSRGNEQFF
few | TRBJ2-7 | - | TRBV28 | TGTGCCAGCAGTTCCCGCTACGAGCAGTACTTC | CASSSRYEQYF
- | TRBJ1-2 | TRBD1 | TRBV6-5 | TGTGCCAGCAGTCGAAACAGGGGATTGAACTATGGCTACACCTTC | CASSRNRGLNYGYTF
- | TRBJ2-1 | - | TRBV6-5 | TGTGCCAGCAGTTACTCGGGGCTAGCGAGGAATGAGCAGTTCTTC | CASSYSGLARNEQFF
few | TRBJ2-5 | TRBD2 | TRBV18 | TGTGCCAGCTCACCATTCCTTAGCGGGAGTTTGTCGGGAGAGACCCAGTACTTC | CASSPFLSGSLSGETQYF
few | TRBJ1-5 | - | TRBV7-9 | TGTGCCAGCAGCCTGACACGGAATAGCAATCAGCCCCAGCATTTT | CASSLTRNSNQPQHF
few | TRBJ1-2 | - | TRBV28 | TGTGCCAGCAGTCCGCGCTCCTATGGCTACACCTTC | CASSPRSYGYTF
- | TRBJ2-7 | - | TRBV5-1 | TGCGCCAGCAGCACAGGGTGGGGAAGCGAGCAGTACTTC | CASSTGWGSEQYF
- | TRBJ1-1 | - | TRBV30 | TGTGCCTGTACAGGAGTCAATGAAGCTTTCTTT | CACTGVNEAFF
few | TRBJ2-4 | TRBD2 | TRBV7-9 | TGTGCCAGCAGCTTAGTGGCGGGAGTAGCCAAAAACATTCAGTACTTC | CASSLVAGVAKNIQYF
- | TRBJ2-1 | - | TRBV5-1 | TGCGCCAGCAGCTTACAGTACAATGAGCAGTTCTTC | CASSLQYNEQFF
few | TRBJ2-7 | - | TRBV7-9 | TGTGCCAGCAGCTTAGCGCTGCTAGAAAGAGGCGAGCAGTACTTC | CASSLALLERGEQYF
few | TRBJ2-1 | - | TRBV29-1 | TGCAGCGTTGCCGAGCCCTTGCTCCACAATGAGCAGTTCTTC | CSVAEPLLHNEQFF
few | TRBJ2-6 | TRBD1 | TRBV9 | TGTGCCAGCAGCACCCCATCCGACAGGGGCCAAATGAGAGGGGCCAACGTCCTGACTTTC | CASSTPSDRGQMRGANVLTF
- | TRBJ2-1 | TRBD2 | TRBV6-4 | TGTGCCAGCAGCGACCAAGCGGGAGCCTACAATGAGCAGTTCTTC | CASSDQAGAYNEQFF
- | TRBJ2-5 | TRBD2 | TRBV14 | TGTGCCAGCAGCCCTAAGCCCCTAGCGGGAGCCGGGGAGACCCAGTACTTC | CASSPKPLAGAGETQYF
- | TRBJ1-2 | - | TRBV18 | TGTGCCAGCTCACCAGGTACAGACCCCAATGGCTACACCTTC | CASSPGTDPNGYTF
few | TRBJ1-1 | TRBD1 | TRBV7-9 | TGTGCCAGCAGCTTAGCCTTGGCAGGGGGCACTGAAGCTTTCTTT | CASSLALAGGTEAFF
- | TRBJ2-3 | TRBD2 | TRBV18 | TGTGCCAGCTCACCTCGGCGGGAGTCCGGCGGAGATACGCAGTATTTT | CASSPRRESGGDTQYF
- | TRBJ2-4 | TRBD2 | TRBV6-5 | TGTGCCAGCAGTTACTCGGGTTCTAGCGGGAGAAAGTACTTC | CASSYSGSSGRKYF
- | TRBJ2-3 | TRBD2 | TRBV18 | TGTGCCAGCTCACCACAGCGGGGGCCGGCAGATACGCAGTATTTT | CASSPQRGPADTQYF
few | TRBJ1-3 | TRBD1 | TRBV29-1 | TGCAGCGTTAAGGGGGCAGGGTTCTCTGGAAACACCATATATTTT | CSVKGAGFSGNTIYF
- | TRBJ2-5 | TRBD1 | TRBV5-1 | TGCGCCAGCAGCTTGATTCAAGGGGGCGGAGGAGAGACCCAGTACTTC | CASSLIQGGGGETQYF
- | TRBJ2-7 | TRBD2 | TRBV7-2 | TGTGCCAGCAGCTTAGATCGCGGGACTAGCATATACGAGCAGTACTTC | CASSLDRGTSIYEQYF
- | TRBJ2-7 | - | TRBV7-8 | TGTGCCAGCAGCTACACGGGTGAGGGCTCCTACGAGCAGTACTTC | CASSYTGEGSYEQYF
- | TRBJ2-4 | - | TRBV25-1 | TGTGCCAGCGCAGGGCAGGGTGGCAAAAACATTCAGTACTTC | CASAGQGGKNIQYF
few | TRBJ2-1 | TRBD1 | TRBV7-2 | TGTGCCAGCAGCTGGACAGGGGGTCATCACAATGAGCAGTTCTTC | CASSWTGGHHNEQFF
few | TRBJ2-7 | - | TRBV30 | TGTGCCTGGACCACAGCCTCCTACGAGCAGTACTTC | CAWTTASYEQYF
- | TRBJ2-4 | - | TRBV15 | TGTGCCACCAGCAGAGAGGGGCGCATTCAGTACTTC | CATSREGRIQYF
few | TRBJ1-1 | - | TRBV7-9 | TGTGCCAGCAGCCCCCGACAGGACAACACTGAAGCTTTCTTT | CASSPRQDNTEAFF
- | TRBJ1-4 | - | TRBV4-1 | TGCGCCAGCAGCCAAAGGGAAGTAACAGGGAGTGGGGTGGAAAAACTGTTTTTT | CASSQREVTGSGVEKLFF
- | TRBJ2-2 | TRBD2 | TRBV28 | TGTGCCAGCAGCTCATCAGCTCCGGGACTAGCCGACACCGGGGAGCTGTTTTTT | CASSSSAPGLADTGELFF
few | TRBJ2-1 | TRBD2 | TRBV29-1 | TGCAGCGTTGAAAAGCTAGCGGGAGGCAATGAGCAGTTCTTC | CSVEKLAGGNEQFF
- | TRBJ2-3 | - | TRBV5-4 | TGTGCCAGCAGCTTGGTCTCCACAGATACGCAGTATTTT | CASSLVSTDTQYF
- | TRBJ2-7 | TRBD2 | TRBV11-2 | TGTGCCAGCAGCTTATCGCTAGCGGGAGGGCACGAGCAGTACTTC | CASSLSLAGGHEQYF